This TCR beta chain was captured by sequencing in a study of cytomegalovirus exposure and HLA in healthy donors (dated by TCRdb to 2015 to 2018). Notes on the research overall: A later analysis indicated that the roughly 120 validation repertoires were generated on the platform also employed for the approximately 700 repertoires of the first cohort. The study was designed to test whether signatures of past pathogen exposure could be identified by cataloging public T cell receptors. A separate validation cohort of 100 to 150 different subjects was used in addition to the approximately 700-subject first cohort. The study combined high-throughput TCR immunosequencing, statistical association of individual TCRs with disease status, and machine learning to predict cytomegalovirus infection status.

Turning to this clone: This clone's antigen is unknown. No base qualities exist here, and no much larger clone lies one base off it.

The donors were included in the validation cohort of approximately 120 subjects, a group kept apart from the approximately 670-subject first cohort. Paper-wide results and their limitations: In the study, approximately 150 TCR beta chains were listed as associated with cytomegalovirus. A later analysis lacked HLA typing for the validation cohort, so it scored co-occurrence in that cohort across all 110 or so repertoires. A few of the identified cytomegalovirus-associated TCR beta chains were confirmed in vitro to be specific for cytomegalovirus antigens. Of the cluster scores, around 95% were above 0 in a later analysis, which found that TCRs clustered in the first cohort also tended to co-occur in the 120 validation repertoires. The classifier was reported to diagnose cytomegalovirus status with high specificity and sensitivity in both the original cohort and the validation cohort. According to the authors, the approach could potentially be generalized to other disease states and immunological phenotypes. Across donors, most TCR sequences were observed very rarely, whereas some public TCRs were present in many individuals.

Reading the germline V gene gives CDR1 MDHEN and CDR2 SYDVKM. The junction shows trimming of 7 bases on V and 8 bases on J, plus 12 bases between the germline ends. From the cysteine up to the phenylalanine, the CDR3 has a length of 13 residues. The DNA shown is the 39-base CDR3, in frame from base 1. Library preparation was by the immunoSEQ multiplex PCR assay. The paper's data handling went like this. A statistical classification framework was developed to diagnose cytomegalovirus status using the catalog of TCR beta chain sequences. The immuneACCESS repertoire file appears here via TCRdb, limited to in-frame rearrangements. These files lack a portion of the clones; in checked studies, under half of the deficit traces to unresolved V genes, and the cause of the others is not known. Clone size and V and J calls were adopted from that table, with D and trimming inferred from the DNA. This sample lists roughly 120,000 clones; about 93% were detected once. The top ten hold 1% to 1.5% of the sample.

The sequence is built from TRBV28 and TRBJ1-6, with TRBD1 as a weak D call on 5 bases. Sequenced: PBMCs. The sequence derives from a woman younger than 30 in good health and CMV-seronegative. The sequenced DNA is TGTGCCAGCATCGGGGGAGGACATTCACCCCTCCACTTT. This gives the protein CASIGGGHSPLHF. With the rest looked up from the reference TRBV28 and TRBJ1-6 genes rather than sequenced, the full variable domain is DVKVTQSSRYLVKRTGEKVFLECVQDMDHENMFWYRQDPGLGLRLIYFSYDVKMKEKGDIPEGYSVSREKKERFSLILESASTNQTSMYLCASIGGGHSPLHFGNGTRLTVT.